Shown below are 17 T cell receptor beta chains from a single sample sequenced in a study of T cells in Graves' hyperthyroidism and ophthalmopathy. RNA transcripts provided the source from which TCR beta CDR3 regions were amplified. RT-PCR in the first round (using the HTBI primer set) targeted the TCR CDR3. TCRdb ran MiXCR on the multiplex PCR reads and lists one entry per CDR3 protein. The sample holds roughly 280,000 distinct CDR3 sequences, approximately 21% seen once. Sequencing was performed on blood. These receptors came from a man in his thirties or forties with Graves' ophthalmopathy.

At least ten counts were recorded for this clonotype. The chain combines TRBV29-1 with TRBJ2-1; 10 nucleotides agree with TRBD2. Germline V gene sequence: CDR1 SQVTM, CDR2 ANQGSEA. The junction had 19 bases not matched to a gene; V was cut back by 7 bases and J by 4 bases. This CDR3 has 18 residues. CDR3 bases: TGCAGCGCCCGGGTCCCAGCGGGAGGGCCTGATACTTACAATGAGCAGTTCTTC. It translates to CSARVPAGGPDTYNEQFF.

This clonotype came up many times. The rearrangement links TRBV30 to TRBJ2-5; no firm D call. The CDR3 is 14 amino acids. The germline gives CDR1 GTSNPN, CDR2 SVGIG (reference sequence). Trimming left V 4 bases short and J 6 bases short, with 18 bases between. For the CDR3, the DNA is TGTGCCTGGAAAGGAGAAATATCTTCCCAGACCCAGTACTTC. Residues: CAWKGEISSQTQYF.

In its sample, this clonotype was seen a few times. V is TRBV3-1 and J is TRBJ2-7; D unresolved. CDR1 LGHDT and CDR2 YNNKEL come from the germline V gene (reference sequence). V shed 1 base and J shed 6 bases, with 16 bases lying between them. This CDR3 has 15 residues. Here the CDR3 DNA reads TGTGCCAGCAGCCAAGGGGGTGAACCCCTAGGCGAGCAGTACTTC. Translation gives CASSQGGEPLGEQYF.

This clonotype was counted only a few times. The V gene is TRBV2, the J gene TRBJ1-2; TRBD1 is a possible D gene (6 bases). Trimming cost V 2 bases and J 2 bases, with 9 bases left between them. Germline loops: CDR1 SNHLY, CDR2 FYNNEI. The CDR3 contains 14 residues. DNA of the CDR3: TGTGCCAGCAGTGAACAGGGGATAAACTATGGCTACACCTTC. This translates into CASSEQGINYGYTF.

This clonotype was detected many times. This chain links TRBV3-1 with TRBJ2-7; 8 bases are shared with TRBD1. The CDR3 loop spans 14 amino acids. V was clipped by 4 bases and J by 5 bases; unmatched bases: 7. Germline values: CDR1 LGHDT, CDR2 YNNKEL (reference sequence). DNA of the CDR3: TGTGCCAGCAGCCCTCGACAGGGGAGAGACGAGCAGTACTTC. Its translation is CASSPRQGRDEQYF.

This chain connects TRBV29-1 to TRBJ1-2; D might be TRBD1 (6 bases). The CDR3 contains 12 residues. Germline CDR1 is SQVTM and CDR2 is ANQGSEA. Deletions cut 4 bases from V and 7 bases from J, with 13 bases between. CDR3 region: CSVGGAQGGYTF. CDR3 coding DNA: TGCAGCGTTGGGGGGGCGCAGGGTGGCTACACCTTC.

The genes are TRBV5-6 and TRBJ1-2, with 7 bases fitting TRBD1. Trimming cost V 4 bases and J 2 bases; bases outside gene matches: 2. CDR1 and CDR2 from the germline V gene are SGHDT and YYEEEE. CDR3 length: 13 residues. DNA for the CDR3: TGTGCCAGCAGCGCGGACAGGAACTATGGCTACACCTTC. This codes for CASSADRNYGYTF.

This clonotype has a count of ten or more. This sequence joins TRBV28 and TRBJ2-1, with TRBD1 identical over 7 bases. This CDR3 region has 12 residues. Germline values: CDR1 MDHEN, CDR2 SYDVKM. The CDR3 region has the DNA TGTGCTTCGGGACAGCCTTACAATGAGCAGTTCTTC. Translation gives CASGQPYNEQFF.

This clonotype occurred many times. This rearrangement joins TRBV5-6 to TRBJ1-1, with D perhaps TRBD1 (5 bases). The CDR3 has 16 amino acids. Germline loops: CDR1 SGHDT, CDR2 YYEEEE. Trimming took off 0 bases at V and 5 bases at J, with 17 bases between the two ends. The CDR3 nucleotides read TGTGCCAGCAGCTTGGGGGGGGTAGGGGAGCAGACTGAAGCTTTCTTT. Its protein product is CASSLGGVGEQTEAFF.

This clonotype has just a few counts. This chain joins TRBV6-6 and TRBJ1-5; D perhaps matches TRBD1 (5 bases). Germline lookup yields CDR1 MNHNY and CDR2 SVGAGI (reference sequence). Trimming cost V 0 bases and J 4 bases, with 10 bases left between them. The CDR3 is made up of 15 amino acids. CDR3 sequence: CASSYSSQGNQPQHF. In nucleotides, the CDR3 is TGTGCCAGCAGTTACTCGAGTCAGGGAAATCAGCCCCAGCATTTT.

This clonotype has ten or more counts. This chain uses TRBV3-1 with TRBJ2-7; D possibly corresponds to TRBD2 (6 bases). CDR1 is LGHDT and CDR2 is YNNKEL in the germline V gene (reference sequence). The CDR3 sequence is 16 residues long. V shed 4 bases and J shed 2 bases, with 18 bases lying between them. Here the CDR3 reads CASSRYTGTQTYEQYF. The CDR3 DNA sequence: TGTGCCAGCAGCCGGTATACCGGGACTCAGACCTACGAGCAGTACTTC.

V and J are TRBV20-1 and TRBJ2-1, with 7 bases lining up with TRBD2. The CDR3 loop spans 15 amino acids. After removal of 3 bases from V and 7 bases from J, the junction contained 12 bases not matched to a gene. CDR1 is DFQATT and CDR2 is SNEGSKA in the germline V gene (reference sequence). The CDR3 sequence: CSASSRREKLNEQFF. The CDR3 nucleotides are TGCAGTGCTAGTTCGAGGCGGGAGAAGTTAAATGAGCAGTTCTTC.

This clonotype has just a few counts. V usage is TRBV28 and J usage is TRBJ1-2, with TRBD1 identical over 12 bases. Germline V CDR1 and CDR2: MDHEN, SYDVKM. This CDR3 has 15 amino acids. V lost 6 bases to trimming and J lost 7 bases; unmatched junction nucleotides: 9. CDR3 DNA sequence: TGTGCCAGCAGACTACGGGACAGGGGGCTGGTTGGCTACACCTTC. This sequence encodes CASRLRDRGLVGYTF.

The gene calls are TRBV19 and TRBJ1-1, with unresolved D. V lost 1 base and J lost 4, with 10 bases in between. This CDR3 region has 14 residues. The germline V gene encodes CDR1 LNHDA and CDR2 SQIVND (reference sequence). Here the CDR3 DNA reads TGTGCCAGTAGTATAGGAGGCGGCCTCACTGAAGCTTTCTTT. Its protein is CASSIGGGLTEAFF.

The V gene is TRBV2, the J gene TRBJ1-5; D not certain. V lost 6 bases and J lost 2, with 14 bases in between. The CDR3 has 15 residues. Germline CDR1 SNHLY, CDR2 FYNNEI. Here the CDR3 DNA reads TGTGCCAGCAGCCGTTCCCGGACGGGCAATCAGCCCCAGCATTTT. This codes for CASSRSRTGNQPQHF.

This clonotype was counted many times. The chain employs TRBV6-1 and TRBJ1-2, with D perhaps TRBD1 (6 bases). CDR3 size: 13 residues. CDR1 and CDR2 (germline): MNHNS, SASEGT. Trimming pared 5 bases from V and 5 bases from J, leaving 12 bases between. The CDR3 loop reads CASSTGTPYGYTF. The DNA for the CDR3 is TGTGCCAGCAGTACCGGGACACCTTATGGCTACACCTTC.

The CDR3: CASSPSTGNTGELFF. CDR3 sequence (DNA): TGTGCCAGCAGCCCCTCGACGGGAAACACCGGGGAGCTGTTTTTT. V usage is TRBV12-3 or TRBV12-4 and J usage is TRBJ2-2; D possibly corresponds to TRBD2 (5 bases). V lost 6 bases and J lost 2, with 13 bases in between. The CDR3 contains 15 residues.